Listed here are 21 T cell receptor beta chains from one sample, sequenced in a study of tumor-infiltrating lymphocytes in primary liver carcinoma. Germline DNA was extracted too, while blood RNA derived from unsorted whole blood. Making TCR beta cDNA involved 400 to 600 ng total RNA and a constant-region primer. The TCR beta library was amplified through three nested multiplex PCR rounds in a modified ARM-PCR procedure. The opening two PCR rounds, around 9 cycles each, paired TRBV1-TRBV30 forward primers with a C-beta reverse primer. Each CDR3 protein gets one entry after TCRdb re-called the multiplex PCR reads with MiXCR. In the table there are some 180,000 distinct CDR3 sequences, 50% to 75% of which are singletons. Material: peripheral blood. These receptors were obtained from a man aged 35 to 55 with primary liver carcinoma and hepatitis B virus infection.

A note on this clonotype: One end of the junction varies from germline; a read error may be responsible. This chain uses TRBV13 with TRBJ2-2; D is possibly TRBD2 (6 bases). The CDR3 consists of 16 residues. Germline lookup yields CDR1 PRHDT and CDR2 FYEKMQ (reference sequence). CDR3 coding DNA: TGTGCCAGCAGCCCTCGCGCGGGATGCAACACCGGGGAGCCGTTTTTT. Protein product: CASSPRAGCNTGEPFF.

The chain carries TRBV6-6 and TRBJ2-7; tentatively, D is TRBD2 (6 bases). Trimming left V 3 bases short and J 3 bases short, with 15 bases between. This CDR3 has 15 residues. Germline CDR1 is MNHNY and CDR2 is SVGAGI (reference sequence). CDR3 DNA: TGTGCCAGCAGTTATATAGGGGACTCTTTCTACGAGCAGTACTTC. This encodes CASSYIGDSFYEQYF.

J is TRBJ2-3 and V is TRBV12-3 or TRBV12-4; 9 bases are a match to TRBD2. V gave up 7 bases and J gave up 1 base; unmatched junction bases: 3. CDR3 length equals 14 residues. CDR3: CASKQREGTDTQYF. In DNA form, the CDR3 reads TGTGCCAGCAAGCAGCGGGAGGGCACAGATACGCAGTATTTT.

This clonotype occurred once. This may be a read error: a much more frequent sequence differs by one nucleotide. This chain connects TRBV11-2 to TRBJ2-3; no reliable D call. V was clipped by 2 bases and J by 1 base, with 10 bases between them. The CDR3 is 15 residues long. Germline V gene sequence: CDR1 SGHAT, CDR2 FQNNGV. CDR3 coding DNA: TGTGCCAGCAGCTTAAAGATCGCTGGCACAGATACGCAGTATTTT. Amino acids: CASSLKIAGTDTQYF.

As to this clonotype: One end of the junction is discordant with germline, which a read error may explain. The V call is TRBV6-6, the J call TRBJ1-1, with D perhaps TRBD1 (5 bases). The length of the CDR3 is 18 residues. Germline V lookup: CDR1 MNHNY, CDR2 SVGAGI (reference sequence). The CDR3 coding sequence is TGTGTCAGCAGTAAACAAGAGGGGATTCCTTTGATGAACACTGAAGCTTTCTTT. Amino acid sequence: CVSSKQEGIPLMNTEAFF.

V and J are TRBV7-9 and TRBJ1-4; 9 bases align to TRBD1. The CDR3 is made up of 15 amino acids. CDR1 is SEHNR and CDR2 is FQNEAQ in the germline V gene (reference sequence). After removal of 7 bases from V and 8 bases from J, the junction contained 11 bases not matched to a gene. This CDR3 reads CASTSWGTGYEKLFF. In nucleotides, the CDR3 is TGTGCCAGCACCTCCTGGGGGACAGGGTACGAAAAACTGTTTTTT.

Concerning this clonotype: This may stem from a read error, because a much larger clone lies one nucleotide away. The gene calls are TRBV29-1 and TRBJ2-2, with D perhaps matching TRBD1 or TRBD2 (5 bases each). Germline V gene sequence: CDR1 SQVTM, CDR2 ANQGSEA. This CDR3 is built from 15 residues. The CDR3 here is CSLEFGAPNTGELFF. The CDR3 DNA reads as TGCAGCCTTGAATTCGGGGCCCCGAACACCGGGGAGCTGTTTTTT.

This sequence joins TRBV29-1 and TRBJ2-7; D unclear. Germline values: CDR1 SQVTM, CDR2 ANQGSEA. The CDR3 contains 12 residues. The V and J ends lost 5 bases and 1 base respectively, with 9 bases between them. CDR3 nucleotide sequence: TGCAGCGTTAGAACGGAATCCTACGAGCAGTACTTC. It is translated as CSVRTESYEQYF.

This clonotype was detected only once. The chain is built from TRBV28 and TRBJ1-5; a possible D gene is TRBD1 (6 bases). Trimming removed 2 bases at V and 3 bases at J, with 11 bases between. The CDR3 extends over 15 amino acids. The V gene's germline CDR1 is MDHEN and CDR2 SYDVKM. The CDR3, as DNA: TGTGCCAGCAGTTTAGGCAGGGGACCCAATCAGCCCCAGCATTTT. Residues: CASSLGRGPNQPQHF.

V gene TRBV29-1 combines with J gene TRBJ2-6, with TRBD2 as a possible D gene (7 bases). V lost 0 bases, J lost 4 bases, and 19 bases lay in between. CDR1 is SQVTM, CDR2 ANQGSEA, per germline. This CDR3 region has 18 residues. CDR3 sequence (DNA): TGCAGCGTTGAAGAGGGAGGGCAGGGGTTCATGGGGGCCAACGTCCTGACTTTC. This gives the protein CSVEEGGQGFMGANVLTF.

This chain connects TRBV12-3 or TRBV12-4 to TRBJ2-7; no clear D. The CDR3 runs to 18 residues. Trimming shortened V by 7 bases and J by 2 bases, and 27 bases separated the two germline ends. DNA for the CDR3: TGTGCCAGCACTCCGTTGCTCGGGCCGGGCGGTATGGCCTACGAGCAGTACTTC. Its translation: CASTPLLGPGGMAYEQYF.

The V call is TRBV6-1, the J call TRBJ2-5, with 10 bases fitting TRBD1. V shed 7 bases and J 3 bases; nucleotides not matched to a gene: 5. Germline V gene lookup returns CDR1 MNHNS and CDR2 SASEGT. There are 14 residues in the CDR3. CDR3 in amino acids: CASIRGQGKETQYF. The CDR3 nucleotides read TGTGCCAGCATTAGGGGACAGGGGAAAGAGACCCAGTACTTC.

With regard to this clonotype: Sequence at one end of the junction differs from germline and may be a read error. CDR3 residues: CVSSEPSRETQYF. The CDR3 bases are TGTGTCAGCAGTGAACCCTCGAGAGAGACCCAGTACTTC. V gene TRBV6-1 combines with J gene TRBJ2-5; D unclear. Per germline, CDR1 MNHNS and CDR2 SASEGT. The length of the CDR3 is 13 residues.

This clonotype was seen ten or more times. The rearrangement uses TRBV29-1 and TRBJ2-1; D perhaps matches TRBD2 (6 bases). The V gene's germline CDR1 is SQVTM and CDR2 ANQGSEA. The CDR3 length is 14 residues. The ends were cut back, 8 bases at V and 9 bases at J, with 23 bases in the middle. CDR3 DNA sequence: TGCAGCATCCGCCCGGGACTCAGGACCGCTGAGCAGTTCTTC. It codes for CSIRPGLRTAEQFF.

V gene TRBV6-6 combines with J gene TRBJ1-1; 7 bases line up with TRBD1. V shed 3 bases and J 4 bases; nucleotides not matched to a gene: 14. Germline V CDR1 and CDR2: MNHNY, SVGAGI (reference sequence). The CDR3 is made up of 17 amino acids. The CDR3 DNA reads TGTGCCAGCAGTTATGGAGACAGGGATCTTCTGATCACTGAAGCTTTCTTT. Residues: CASSYGDRDLLITEAFF.

The gene calls are TRBV6-1 and TRBJ2-1, with TRBD2 identical over 8 bases. There are 14 residues in the CDR3. Germline lookup yields CDR1 MNHNS and CDR2 SASEGT. Unmatched junction bases numbered 9, after V lost 8 bases and J lost 6 bases. CDR3 sequence reads: CASRITGLANEQFF. The CDR3, as DNA: TGTGCCAGCCGGATCACCGGACTAGCCAATGAGCAGTTCTTC.

The chain couples TRBV5-1 to TRBJ2-1; the match to TRBD2 covers 10 bases. V trimming: 5 bases; J trimming: 10 bases; junction bases outside the gene matches: 24. The CDR3 is made up of 19 amino acids. Germline loops: CDR1 SGHRS, CDR2 YFSETQ. The DNA of the CDR3 is TGCGCCAGCAGTCTCCTCCCGACTAGAGAGAGCGGGAGGGCCGAAGAGCAGTTCTTC. Its translation: CASSLLPTRESGRAEEQFF.

V and J are TRBV29-1 and TRBJ1-5; TRBD1 might be the D (6 bases). This CDR3 has 15 residues. The V and J ends lost 5 bases and 1 base respectively, with 15 bases between them. Germline V gene data show CDR1 as SQVTM and CDR2 as ANQGSEA. DNA of the CDR3: TGCAGCGTTATGGACAGTGGAGGCAGCAATCAGCCCCAGCATTTT. It yields the protein CSVMDSGGSNQPQHF. The full variable domain, with the rest looked up from reference TRBV29-1 and TRBJ1-5, is SAVISQKPSRDICQRGTSLTIQCQVDSQVTMMFWYRQQPGQSLTLIATANQGSEATYESGFVIDKFPISRPNLTFSTLTVSNMSPEDSSIYLCSVMDSGGSNQPQHFGDGTRLSIL.

Notes on this clonotype: At one boundary the junction diverges from the germline segment, which might be a read error. This chain joins TRBV11-2 and TRBJ2-5; 8 bases align to TRBD2. The CDR3 totals 16 residues. Germline loops: CDR1 SGHAT, CDR2 FQNNGV. CDR3 protein: CASSLGGLGATESQYF. The CDR3 DNA sequence: TGTGCCAGCAGCTTAGGGGGACTAGGGGCCACAGAGTCCCAGTACTTC.

The V call is TRBV12-3 or TRBV12-4, the J call TRBJ2-7; D is possibly TRBD2 (5 bases). Between the trimmed V and J ends, which lost 8 bases and 2 bases, there was a span of 13 bases. CDR3 size: 13 residues. The CDR3 loop reads CASFGVSTYEQYF. CDR3 nucleotides: TGTGCCAGCTTCGGGGTGAGCACCTACGAGCAGTACTTC.

In regard to this clonotype: The junction shows a germline mismatch at one end, possibly a read error. The chain recombines TRBV11-2 with TRBJ2-5; tentatively, D is TRBD1 (6 bases). The CDR3 consists of 15 residues. CDR1 and CDR2 (germline): SGHAT, FQNNGV. The CDR3 is CASSRRPGVEETQYF. The CDR3 coding sequence is TGTGCCAGCAGCCGAAGGCCAGGGGTCGAGGAGACCCAGTATTTC.